What follows are 24 T cell receptor beta chains derived from one specimen sequenced in a study of T cells in Graves' hyperthyroidism and ophthalmopathy. TCR beta CDR3 regions were amplified from RNA. The primer set for the first-round RT-PCR of the TCR CDR3 was HTBI. TCRdb used MiXCR to reprocess the multiplex PCR reads, holding one entry per CDR3 protein. The sample shows 640,000 or so distinct CDR3 sequences, 14% of them seen only once. Material for sequencing was blood. These receptor sequences come from a woman under 30 with Graves' ophthalmopathy.

This clonotype was seen a few times. The genes are TRBV14 and TRBJ1-1, with TRBD1 matching 7 bases. Germline values: CDR1 SGHDN, CDR2 FVKESK. CDR3 length equals 14 residues. The V segment lost 7 bases and the J segment 3 bases; nucleotides outside the gene matches: 8. Here the CDR3 reads CASNLQGSHTEAFF. The CDR3 DNA sequence: TGTGCCAGCAACCTACAGGGGTCTCACACTGAAGCTTTCTTT.

The chain recombines TRBV7-2 with TRBJ1-6, with a weak D call TRBD1 (5 bases). CDR3 length equals 14 residues. Germline loops: CDR1 SGHTA, CDR2 FQGNSA. V was trimmed by 1 base and J by 10 bases, leaving 11 bases between them. Here the CDR3 reads CASSLGTTGSPLHF. CDR3 nucleotides: TGTGCCAGCAGCTTAGGTACAACAGGATCACCCCTCCACTTT.

The V and J genes are TRBV29-1 and TRBJ2-1; D might be TRBD2 (5 bases). The germline V gene encodes CDR1 SQVTM and CDR2 ANQGSEA. V was cut by 5 bases and J by 3 bases, with 11 bases left in between. The length of the CDR3 is 13 residues. This CDR3 reads CSVSGNNYNEQFF. The CDR3 DNA reads TGCAGCGTTAGCGGAAATAACTACAATGAGCAGTTCTTC.

In its sample, this clonotype was seen many times. The rearrangement joins TRBV20-1 to TRBJ2-5; D gene unclear. The CDR3 length is 11 residues. V lost 0 bases and J lost 7, with 6 bases in between. CDR1 and CDR2 (germline): DFQATT, SNEGSKA (reference sequence). CDR3 loop: CSARDPRTQYF. The CDR3 nucleotides are TGCAGTGCTAGAGACCCTAGGACCCAGTACTTC.

This clonotype was found a few times. This rearrangement joins TRBV24-1 to TRBJ2-2; maybe TRBD2 (6 bases). CDR1 and CDR2 (germline): KGHDR, SFDVKD. The CDR3 is 14 residues long. The V end was cut by 9 bases, the J end by 3 bases, with 13 bases between. DNA of the CDR3: TGTGCCACCTCCGGGGCGGGGTACACCGGGGAGCTGTTTTTT. Its protein is CATSGAGYTGELFF.

This clonotype was seen ten or more times. This chain uses TRBV24-1 with TRBJ1-5; D is possibly TRBD1 (6 bases). The CDR3 has 14 residues. V was pared by 4 bases and J by 5 bases, with 11 bases between. Germline loops: CDR1 KGHDR, CDR2 SFDVKD. Here the CDR3 DNA reads TGTGCCACCAGTGACCCCCAGGGGTATCAGCCCCAGCATTTT. Protein: CATSDPQGYQPQHF.

A few counts support this clonotype. The chain uses TRBV2 and TRBJ2-1; unclear D gene. Trimming pared 6 bases from V and 5 bases from J, leaving 11 bases between. The CDR3 consists of 13 residues. Germline V gene data show CDR1 as SNHLY and CDR2 as FYNNEI. CDR3 loop: CASSSVVHNEQFF. In nucleotides, the CDR3 is TGTGCCAGCAGCTCGGTAGTACACAATGAGCAGTTCTTC.

There are a few counts of this clonotype. The CDR3 loop is CASSQGFGGLDEQYF. CDR3 nucleotides: TGTGCCAGTAGTCAAGGGTTCGGGGGGCTGGACGAGCAGTACTTC. The chain links TRBV19 to TRBJ2-7, with D perhaps TRBD2 (7 bases). The CDR3 is 15 residues long. Germline V gene data show CDR1 as LNHDA and CDR2 as SQIVND (reference sequence). Trimming left V 5 bases short and J 5 bases short, with 19 bases between.

This clonotype showed up just once. A single base separates this from a much larger clone, so it may be a read error. The chain joins TRBV11-3 to TRBJ1-2, with 10 bases lining up with TRBD1. CDR3 length equals 16 residues. CDR1 is SGHNT, CDR2 YENEEA, per germline. The CDR3 DNA sequence: TGTACCAGCAGCGCCGGACAGGGGGAAGTGGGCTATGGCTACACCTTC. As protein: CTSSAGQGEVGYGYTF.

This clonotype was recorded a few times. The J gene is TRBJ2-7, the V gene TRBV20-1; TRBD2 matches 13 bases. CDR1 is DFQATT, CDR2 SNEGSKA, per germline (reference sequence). V was pared by 6 bases and J by 6 bases, with 14 bases of the junction left unmatched. The CDR3 consists of 16 residues. The CDR3 nucleotides read TGCAGTGCGGTGACTAGCGGGAGGAAGTTCGCGGGCGAGCAGTACTTC. Translation: CSAVTSGRKFAGEQYF.

V usage is TRBV5-1 and J usage is TRBJ1-1, with a weak D call TRBD1 (5 bases). In germline, CDR1 is SGHRS, CDR2 YFSETQ. V lost 7 bases and J 1 base, leaving 20 bases between the germline ends. CDR3 length equals 16 residues. The CDR3 reads CASHPRVGGANTEAFF. CDR3 nucleotide sequence: TGCGCCAGCCACCCGAGGGTTGGCGGGGCGAACACTGAAGCTTTCTTT.

A remark on this clonotype: A much larger clone differs by one base, so this may be a read error. The chain recombines TRBV18 with TRBJ1-6, with D possibly matching TRBD1 (5 bases). Between the trimmed V and J ends, which lost 1 base and 10 bases, there was a span of 8 bases. The length of the CDR3 is 13 residues. Germline lookup yields CDR1 KGHSH and CDR2 LQKENI. CDR3 nucleotides: TGTGCCAGCTCACCACAGGGGATCTCACCCCTCCACTTT. This gives the protein CASSPQGISPLHF.

This clonotype was counted a few times. This chain uses TRBV28 with TRBJ1-4; 9 bases match TRBD1. After removal of 5 bases from V and 0 bases from J, the junction contained 10 bases not matched to a gene. The germline gives CDR1 MDHEN, CDR2 SYDVKM. The CDR3 covers 18 residues. CDR3 sequence: CASSTGQGQPATNEKLFF. The CDR3, as DNA: TGTGCCAGCAGTACGGGACAGGGACAGCCAGCAACTAATGAAAAACTGTTTTTT. Drawing the rest from reference TRBV28 and TRBJ1-4, the complete variable domain is DVKVTQSSRYLVKRTGEKVFLECVQDMDHENMFWYRQDPGLGLRLIYFSYDVKMKEKGDIPEGYSVSREKKERFSLILESASTNQTSMYLCASSTGQGQPATNEKLFFGSGTQLSVL.

This chain joins TRBV19 and TRBJ2-7; D not resolved. The CDR3 contains 14 residues. The germline CDR1 and CDR2 sequences are LNHDA and SQIVND (reference sequence). The V end was cut by 5 bases, the J end by 3 bases, with 14 bases between. CDR3 residues: CASSLTHALYEQYF. As DNA, the CDR3 is TGTGCCAGTAGTTTGACCCACGCCCTCTACGAGCAGTACTTC.

This clonotype was found many times. The CDR3 DNA is TGTGCCAGCAGGCCCGGGACTAGCGTAAATGAGCAGTTCTTC. Its translation: CASRPGTSVNEQFF. The chain carries TRBV2 and TRBJ2-1, with 10 bases identical to TRBD2. CDR1 is SNHLY and CDR2 is FYNNEI in the germline V gene. The CDR3 has 14 residues. With 6 bases clipped from V and 7 bases from J, the junction kept 6 bases outside the gene matches.

This clonotype was seen at least ten times. The V call is TRBV28, the J call TRBJ2-7; D ambiguous. In germline, CDR1 is MDHEN, CDR2 SYDVKM. Trimming shortened V by 7 bases and J by 2 bases, and 6 bases separated the two germline ends. The CDR3 is 11 residues long. CDR3 nucleotides: TGTGCCAGCACCACAACCTACGAGCAGTACTTC. Translation gives CASTTTYEQYF.

This clonotype was seen repeatedly, ten times or more. The chain links TRBV28 to TRBJ2-5, with TRBD2 as a possible D gene (5 bases). The CDR3 runs to 13 residues. Trimming removed 5 bases from V and 6 bases from J, with 13 bases in between. Germline CDR1 MDHEN, CDR2 SYDVKM. Here the CDR3 DNA reads TGTGCCAGCAGTACTAGGGTGGTAAAGACCCAGTACTTC. Its protein is CASSTRVVKTQYF.

There are many counts of this clonotype. This sequence joins TRBV27 and TRBJ1-2; maybe TRBD1 (6 bases). V was trimmed by 3 bases and J by 4 bases, leaving 24 bases between them. This CDR3 comprises 18 residues. The germline gives CDR1 MNHEY, CDR2 SMNVEV (reference sequence). The CDR3 spells CASSFGSFPGHKSYGYTF. DNA of the CDR3: TGTGCCAGCAGTTTCGGTAGTTTCCCGGGACACAAGTCCTATGGCTACACCTTC.

This clonotype was recorded many times. The CDR3 spells CSADWKVTQYF. The DNA for the CDR3 is TGCAGCGCCGACTGGAAGGTGACCCAGTACTTC. The chain links TRBV20-1 to TRBJ2-5; no firm D call. The CDR3 covers 11 residues. The germline V gene encodes CDR1 DFQATT and CDR2 SNEGSKA (reference sequence).

Ten or more counts support this clonotype. The chain is built from TRBV4-2 and TRBJ2-7, with D maybe TRBD2 (6 bases). In germline, CDR1 is LGHNA, CDR2 YNFKEQ. V lost 10 bases to trimming and J lost 6 bases, with 25 bases between them. The CDR3 loop spans 15 amino acids. The CDR3 bases are TGTGCCAACTCGATCTGGCGACTAGACTCAGGCGAGCAGTACTTC. Translating it yields CANSIWRLDSGEQYF.

This clonotype was recorded many times. J is TRBJ1-1 and V is TRBV7-9, with D uncertain. Trimming removed 5 bases at V and 1 base at J, with 8 bases between. Germline CDR1 is SEHNR and CDR2 is FQNEAQ (reference sequence). The CDR3 contains 13 residues. Here the CDR3 reads CASSRAGNTEAFF. CDR3 bases: TGTGCCAGCAGCAGGGCGGGGAACACTGAAGCTTTCTTT.

This clonotype was observed many times. V gene TRBV9 combines with J gene TRBJ1-1; tentative D call: TRBD1 (5 bases). Germline V gene lookup returns CDR1 SGDLS and CDR2 YYNGEE. Trimming cost V 0 bases and J 7 bases, with 19 bases left between them. There are 16 residues in the CDR3. The CDR3 DNA is TGTGCCAGCAGCGTAGGAAGAGGGGCCACGGGGGTTGAAGCTTTCTTT. It yields the protein CASSVGRGATGVEAFF.

This clonotype was counted ten times or more. V gene TRBV5-1 combines with J gene TRBJ2-7; 7 bases line up with TRBD2. The CDR3 consists of 16 residues. The germline V gene has CDR1 SGHRS and CDR2 YFSETQ. J was trimmed by 3 bases and V by 0 bases; bases with no gene match: 9. The CDR3 loop is CASSLVLSTSVYEQYF. The DNA for the CDR3 is TGCGCCAGCAGCTTGGTCCTCTCTACTAGCGTCTACGAGCAGTACTTC.

V usage is TRBV20-1 and J usage is TRBJ2-1; TRBD2 agrees at 10 bases. The V gene end was trimmed by 6 bases and the J gene end by 10 bases; junction bases not matched to a gene: 24. The CDR3 has 18 amino acids. Germline-derived CDR1 and CDR2 are DFQATT and SNEGSKA (reference sequence). CDR3 sequence: CSATKGETSGAYEGEQFF. CDR3 in DNA: TGCAGTGCAACAAAGGGGGAAACTAGCGGGGCTTACGAAGGGGAGCAGTTCTTC.